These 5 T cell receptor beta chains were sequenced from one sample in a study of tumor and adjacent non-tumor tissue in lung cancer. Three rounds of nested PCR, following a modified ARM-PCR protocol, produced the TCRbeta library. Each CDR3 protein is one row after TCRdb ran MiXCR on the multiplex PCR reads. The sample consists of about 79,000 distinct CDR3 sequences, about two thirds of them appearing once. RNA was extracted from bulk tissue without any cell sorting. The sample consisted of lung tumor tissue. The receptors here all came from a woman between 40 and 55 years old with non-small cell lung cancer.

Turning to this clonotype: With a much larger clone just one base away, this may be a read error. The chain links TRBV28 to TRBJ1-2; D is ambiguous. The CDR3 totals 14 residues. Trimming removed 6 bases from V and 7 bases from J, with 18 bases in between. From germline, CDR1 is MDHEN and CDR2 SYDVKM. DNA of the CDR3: TGTGCCAGCAGGGATTTAGACATGGCGCGTGGCTACACCTTC. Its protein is CASRDLDMARGYTF.

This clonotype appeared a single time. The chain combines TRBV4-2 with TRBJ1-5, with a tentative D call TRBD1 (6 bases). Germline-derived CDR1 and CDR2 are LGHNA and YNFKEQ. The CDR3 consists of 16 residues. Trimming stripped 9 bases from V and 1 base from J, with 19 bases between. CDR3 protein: CASSAQGRGSNQPQHF. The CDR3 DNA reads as TGTGCCAGTAGCGCGCAGGGTAGGGGGAGCAATCAGCCCCAGCATTTT.

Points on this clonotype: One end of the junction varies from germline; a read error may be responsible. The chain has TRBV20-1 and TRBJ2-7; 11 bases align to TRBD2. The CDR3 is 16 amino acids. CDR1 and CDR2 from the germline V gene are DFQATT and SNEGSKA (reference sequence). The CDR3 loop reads CSGRDHSGGVSYERYF. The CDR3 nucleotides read TGCAGTGGTAGAGACCATAGCGGGGGGGTGTCCTACGAGCGGTACTTT.

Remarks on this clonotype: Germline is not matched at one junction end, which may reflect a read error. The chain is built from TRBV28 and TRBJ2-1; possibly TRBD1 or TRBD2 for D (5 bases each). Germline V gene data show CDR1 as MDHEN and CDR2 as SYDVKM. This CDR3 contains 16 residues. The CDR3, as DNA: TGTGCCAGCATAGAGGGGTTTCGGGTGCTTAACAATGGGCAGTTCTTC. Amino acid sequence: CASIEGFRVLNNGQFF.

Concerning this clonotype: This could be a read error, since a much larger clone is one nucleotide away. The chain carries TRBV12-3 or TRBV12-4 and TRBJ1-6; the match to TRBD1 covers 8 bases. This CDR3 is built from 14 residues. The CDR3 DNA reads TGTGCCAGCAATGAAGACAGGGGTAATTCATCCCTCCACTTT. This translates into CASNEDRGNSSLHF.